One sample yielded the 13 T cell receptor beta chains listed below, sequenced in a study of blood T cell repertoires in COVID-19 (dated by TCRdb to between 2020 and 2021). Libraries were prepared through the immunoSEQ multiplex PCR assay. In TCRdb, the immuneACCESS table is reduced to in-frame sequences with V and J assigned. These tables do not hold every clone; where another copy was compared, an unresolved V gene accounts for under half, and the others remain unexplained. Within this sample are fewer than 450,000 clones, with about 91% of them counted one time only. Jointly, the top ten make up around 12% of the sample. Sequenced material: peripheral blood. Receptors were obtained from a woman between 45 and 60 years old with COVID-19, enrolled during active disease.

The CDR3 coding sequence is TGTGCCAGCATTAAGGACGGGGATCTCAATCAGCCCCAGCATTTT. Its translation: CASIKDGDLNQPQHF. The rearrangement uses TRBV2 and TRBJ1-5; D not resolved. The V gene lost 7 bases and the J gene lost 3 bases, with 16 bases spanning the gap. The CDR3 covers 15 residues. In germline, CDR1 is SNHLY, CDR2 FYNNEI.

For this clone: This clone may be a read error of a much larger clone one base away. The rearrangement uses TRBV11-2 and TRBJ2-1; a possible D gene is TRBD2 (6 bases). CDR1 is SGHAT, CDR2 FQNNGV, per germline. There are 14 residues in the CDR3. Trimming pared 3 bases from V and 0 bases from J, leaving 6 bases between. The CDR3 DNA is TGTGCCAGCAGCTTCGGGAGCTCCTACAATGAGCAGTTCTTC. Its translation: CASSFGSSYNEQFF.

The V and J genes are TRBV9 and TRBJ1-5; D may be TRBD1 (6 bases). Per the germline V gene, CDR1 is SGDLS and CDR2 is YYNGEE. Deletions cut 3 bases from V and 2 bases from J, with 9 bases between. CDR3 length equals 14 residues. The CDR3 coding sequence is TGTGCCAGCAGCGAGGGGGTCGGCAATCAGCCCCAGCATTTT. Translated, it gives CASSEGVGNQPQHF.

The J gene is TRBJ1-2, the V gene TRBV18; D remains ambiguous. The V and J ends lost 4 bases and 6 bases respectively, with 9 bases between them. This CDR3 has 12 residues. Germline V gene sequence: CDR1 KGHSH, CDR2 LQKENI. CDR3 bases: TGTGCCAGCTCACTATGGGAGAATGGCTACACCTTC. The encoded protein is CASSLWENGYTF.

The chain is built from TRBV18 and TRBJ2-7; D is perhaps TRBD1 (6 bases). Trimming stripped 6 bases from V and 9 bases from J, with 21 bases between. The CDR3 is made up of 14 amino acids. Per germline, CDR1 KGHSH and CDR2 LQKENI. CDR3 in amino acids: CASSPETGFTRQYF. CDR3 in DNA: TGTGCCAGCTCTCCCGAGACAGGCTTTACGAGGCAGTACTTC.

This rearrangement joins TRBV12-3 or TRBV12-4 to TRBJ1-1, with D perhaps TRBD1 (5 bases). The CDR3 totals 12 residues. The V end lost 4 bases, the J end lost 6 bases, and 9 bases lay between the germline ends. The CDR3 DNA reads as TGTGCCAGCAGTTGGGGGGGAGCTGAAGCTTTCTTT. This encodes CASSWGGAEAFF.

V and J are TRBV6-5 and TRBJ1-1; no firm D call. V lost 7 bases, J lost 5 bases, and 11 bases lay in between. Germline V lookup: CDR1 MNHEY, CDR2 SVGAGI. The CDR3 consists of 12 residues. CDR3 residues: CASTRGWTEAFF. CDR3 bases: TGTGCCAGCACCCGGGGTTGGACTGAAGCTTTCTTT.

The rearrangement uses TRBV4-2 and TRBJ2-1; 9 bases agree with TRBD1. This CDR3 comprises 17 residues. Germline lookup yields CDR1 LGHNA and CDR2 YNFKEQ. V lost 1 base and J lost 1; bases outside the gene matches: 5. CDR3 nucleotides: TGTGCCAGCAGCCAAGCCACAGGGGGCAGTTCCTACAATGAGCAGTTCTTC. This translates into CASSQATGGSSYNEQFF.

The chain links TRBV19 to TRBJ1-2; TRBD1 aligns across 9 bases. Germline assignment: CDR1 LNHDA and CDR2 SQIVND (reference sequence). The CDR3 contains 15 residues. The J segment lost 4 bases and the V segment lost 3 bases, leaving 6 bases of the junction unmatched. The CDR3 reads CASSIPRTGAYGYTF. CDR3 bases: TGTGCCAGTAGTATCCCCCGGACAGGGGCCTATGGCTACACCTTC.

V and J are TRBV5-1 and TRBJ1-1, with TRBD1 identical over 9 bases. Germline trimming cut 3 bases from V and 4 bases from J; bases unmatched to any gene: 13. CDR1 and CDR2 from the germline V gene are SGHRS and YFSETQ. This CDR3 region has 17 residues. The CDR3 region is CASSWGRDREEGTEAFF. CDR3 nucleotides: TGCGCCAGCAGCTGGGGGAGGGACAGGGAAGAGGGCACTGAAGCTTTCTTT.

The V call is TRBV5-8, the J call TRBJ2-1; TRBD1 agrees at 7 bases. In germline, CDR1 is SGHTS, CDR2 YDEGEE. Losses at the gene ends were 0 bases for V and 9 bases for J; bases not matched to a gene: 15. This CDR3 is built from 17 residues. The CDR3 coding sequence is TGTGCCAGCAGCTTGGGTGTAGGGGGCCTTCCCCGGGGTGAGCAGTTCTTC. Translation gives CASSLGVGGLPRGEQFF.

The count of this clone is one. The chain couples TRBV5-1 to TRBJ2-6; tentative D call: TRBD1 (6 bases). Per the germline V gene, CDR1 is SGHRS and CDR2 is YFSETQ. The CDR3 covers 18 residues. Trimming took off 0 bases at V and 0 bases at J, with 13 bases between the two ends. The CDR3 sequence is CASSLDRVPPSGANVLTF. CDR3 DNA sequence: TGCGCCAGCAGCTTGGACAGGGTACCCCCCTCTGGGGCCAACGTCCTGACTTTC.

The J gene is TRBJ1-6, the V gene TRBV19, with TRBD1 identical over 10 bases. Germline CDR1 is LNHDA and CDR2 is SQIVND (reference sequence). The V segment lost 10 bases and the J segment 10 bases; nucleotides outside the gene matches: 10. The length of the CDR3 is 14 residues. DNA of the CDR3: TGTGCCACCTCCCGGACAGGGGGTAGGTCACCCCTCCACTTT. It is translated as CATSRTGGRSPLHF.